This T cell receptor (beta chain) was captured in a study of T cells in Graves' hyperthyroidism and ophthalmopathy. Germline lookup yields CDR1 SQVTM and CDR2 ANQGSEA. Trimming removed 3 bases from V and 6 bases from J; junction bases left unmatched: 8. The CDR3 has 15 residues. RNA transcripts yielded amplified TCR beta CDR3 regions. First-round RT-PCR with HTBI primers amplified the TCR CDR3 region. TCRdb analysed the multiplex PCR reads with MiXCR anew, one entry per CDR3 protein. The table records a few hundred thousand distinct CDR3 sequences, about a fifth of them present only once. This clonotype came up many times.

This chain joins TRBV29-1 and TRBJ2-2; 9 bases agree with TRBD1. Specimen: blood. The source of this sequence is a woman aged 18 to 35 with Graves' hyperthyroidism. CDR3: CSVDLGTGYAGELFF. The DNA of the CDR3 is TGCAGCGTTGATCTGGGGACAGGGTACGCCGGGGAGCTGTTTTTT.